A single sample is the source of the 27 T cell receptor beta chains below, sequenced in a study of preoperative IRX-2 immunotherapy in early breast cancer. As for treatment: preoperative locoregional IRX-2 cytokine immunotherapy. Assay: immunoSEQ multiplex PCR; the TCRdb copy retains only in-frame clones and omits some. The sample holds 40,000 to 45,000 clones, approximately 80% seen once. The sample was tumor tissue, taken after IRX-2 immunotherapy. The receptors stem from a human donor with breast cancer.

The gene calls are TRBV29-1 and TRBJ1-2; D is perhaps TRBD1 (5 bases). The germline CDR1 and CDR2 sequences are SQVTM and ANQGSEA. V was clipped by 0 bases and J by 0 bases, with 17 bases between them. CDR3 size: 17 residues. CDR3 sequence reads: CSVEDRGAGSTNYGYTF. For the CDR3, the DNA is TGCAGCGTTGAAGATCGCGGGGCAGGATCCACTAACTATGGCTACACCTTC.

This chain links TRBV6-7 with TRBJ2-5; TRBD1 matches at 9 bases. TRBV6-7 has ORF status, its function being uncertain. The CDR3 has 15 residues. The J segment lost 4 bases and the V segment lost 7 bases, leaving 10 bases of the junction unmatched. CDR3 sequence: CASTVEGQGGETQYF. The DNA of the CDR3 is TGTGCCAGCACCGTAGAGGGACAGGGTGGAGAGACCCAGTACTTC.

The rearrangement links TRBV7-4 to TRBJ2-1; a weak D match, TRBD1 (6 bases). Trimming removed 1 base at V and 3 bases at J, with 10 bases between. The CDR3 is 15 amino acids. The germline gives CDR1 SGHVT, CDR2 SQSDAQ. The CDR3, as DNA: TGTGCCAGCAGCTTAGAGGACAGAATCTACAATGAGCAGTTCTTC. As protein: CASSLEDRIYNEQFF.

This clone was seen a handful of times. This chain joins TRBV7-5 and TRBJ1-6; the table's D call of TRBD1 was not tested on the DNA. TRBV7-5 has pseudogene status. The CDR3 consists of 15 residues. The CDR3 sequence: CASSPGQVPNSPLHF. For the CDR3, the DNA is TGTGCCAGCAGCCCGGGACAGGTTCCCAATTCACCCCTCCACTTT.

In its sample, this clone was seen once. V is TRBV28 and J is TRBJ2-5; a possible D gene is TRBD1 (6 bases). V was trimmed by 4 bases and J by 3 bases, leaving 9 bases between them. The CDR3 spans 13 residues. Germline assignment: CDR1 MDHEN and CDR2 SYDVKM. This CDR3 reads CASSSGQKETQYF. CDR3 DNA: TGTGCCAGCAGTTCTGGACAGAAAGAGACCCAGTACTTC.

The rearrangement links TRBV6-1 to TRBJ2-5; D might be TRBD1 or TRBD2, each matching 5 bases. CDR1 and CDR2 (germline): MNHNS, SASEGT. The CDR3 length is 15 residues. Trimming left V 1 base short and J 2 bases short, with 11 bases between. The CDR3 DNA is TGTGCCAGCAGTGAAGAAGAGCGGACACAAGAGACCCAGTACTTC. Protein: CASSEEERTQETQYF.

Only a few counts were recorded for this clone. This chain joins TRBV6-8 and TRBJ2-3; D unclear. Germline V CDR1 and CDR2: MNHGY, SAAAGT. Trimming took 5 bases from V and 2 from J, leaving 14 bases between them. This CDR3 has 15 amino acids. CDR3 DNA sequence: TGTGCCAGCAGTGACGACGTGTTGCCCACAGATACGCAGTATTTT. Translating gives CASSDDVLPTDTQYF.

CDR3 amino acids: CASSFRLNTGELFF. The CDR3 bases are TGTGCCAGCAGCTTTAGACTGAACACCGGGGAGCTGTTTTTT. V and J are TRBV11-3 and TRBJ2-2; D is unclear. Germline CDR1 is SGHNT and CDR2 is YENEEA. CDR3 size: 14 residues. The ends were cut back, 3 bases at V and 1 base at J, with 6 bases in the middle.

The chain links TRBV28 to TRBJ2-7; 8 nucleotides line up with TRBD2. Germline V gene data show CDR1 as MDHEN and CDR2 as SYDVKM. V shed 5 bases and J 6 bases; nucleotides not matched to a gene: 12. The CDR3 contains 15 residues. CDR3: CASSPAGTRVAEQYF. The CDR3 nucleotides are TGTGCCAGCAGTCCCGCCGGGACTAGGGTGGCCGAGCAGTACTTC.

V is TRBV11-3 and J is TRBJ2-5, with 8 bases matching TRBD2. The V and J ends lost 1 base and 5 bases, in that order; junction bases with no gene match: 9. The CDR3 sequence is 16 residues long. Per the germline V gene, CDR1 is SGHNT and CDR2 is YENEEA. The CDR3 nucleotides read TGTGCCAGCAGCTTAGGCCAGTGGACGGGAGGGGAGACCCAGTACTTC. It is translated as CASSLGQWTGGETQYF.

J is TRBJ1-5 and V is TRBV12-5; 7 bases are shared with TRBD1. Unmatched junction bases numbered 9, after V lost 6 bases and J lost 7 bases. CDR1 LGHNT and CDR2 FRNRAP come from the germline V gene. The CDR3 length is 14 residues. The CDR3 protein is CASGRSRGQQPQHF. The CDR3 region has the DNA TGTGCTAGTGGACGTTCAAGGGGGCAACAGCCCCAGCATTTT.

V is TRBV19 and J is TRBJ2-7, with D perhaps given as TRBD1 or TRBD2 (6 bases each). Germline-derived CDR1 and CDR2 are LNHDA and SQIVND (reference sequence). CDR3 size: 13 residues. V lost 3 bases and J 6 bases, leaving 12 bases between the germline ends. As DNA, the CDR3 is TGTGCCAGTAGTATTGCAGGGGACTTCGAGCAGTACTTC. Protein sequence: CASSIAGDFEQYF. The full variable domain, in which reference TRBV19 and TRBJ2-7 provide the parts outside the CDR3, is DGGITQSPKYLFRKEGQNVTLSCEQNLNHDAMYWYRQDPGQGLRLIYYSQIVNDFQKGDIAEGYSVSREKKESFPLTVTSAQKNPTAFYLCASSIAGDFEQYFGPGTRLTVT.

The table lists this clone with a few counts. This chain connects TRBV6-8 to TRBJ2-2; D call uncertain. Germline loops: CDR1 MNHGY, CDR2 SAAAGT. Trimming cost V 7 bases and J 6 bases, with 12 bases left between them. CDR3 length equals 13 residues. The chain's CDR3 is CASTLGNPGELFF. DNA of the CDR3: TGTGCCAGCACCCTCGGAAATCCCGGGGAGCTGTTTTTT.

The chain couples TRBV29-1 to TRBJ1-1; D remains unclear. The ends were cut back, 8 bases at V and 4 bases at J, with 14 bases in the middle. This CDR3 has 12 residues. CDR1 SQVTM and CDR2 ANQGSEA come from the germline V gene. The CDR3 region is CSLMDGVTEAFF. The DNA for the CDR3 is TGCAGCCTAATGGACGGCGTCACTGAAGCTTTCTTT. Full variable domain (remainder filled in from reference TRBV29-1 and TRBJ1-1): SAVISQKPSRDICQRGTSLTIQCQVDSQVTMMFWYRQQPGQSLTLIATANQGSEATYESGFVIDKFPISRPNLTFSTLTVSNMSPEDSSIYLCSLMDGVTEAFFGQGTRLTVV.

This chain uses TRBV14 with TRBJ1-1; no clear D gene. The germline V gene has CDR1 SGHDN and CDR2 FVKESK. The CDR3 is 14 amino acids. V was cut by 1 base and J by 3 bases, with 9 bases left in between. The CDR3: CASSQVAGYTEAFF. In nucleotides, the CDR3 is TGTGCCAGCAGCCAAGTAGCCGGGTACACTGAAGCTTTCTTT.

This clone was picked up one time. The CDR3 sequence: CASSDLQARGTYEQYF. In nucleotides, the CDR3 is TGCGCCAGCAGTGATCTGCAAGCGAGGGGGACATACGAGCAGTACTTC. The chain uses TRBV10-1 and TRBJ2-7; D may be TRBD1 (6 bases). Germline loops: CDR1 WNHNN, CDR2 SYGVQD (reference sequence). Trimming cost V 3 bases and J 4 bases, with 19 bases left between them. The CDR3 contains 16 residues.

V is TRBV5-1 and J is TRBJ1-6; D is unclear. The CDR3 has 15 residues. The V end lost 2 bases, the J end lost 6 bases, and 12 bases lay between the germline ends. CDR1 SGHRS and CDR2 YFSETQ come from the germline V gene. CDR3 region: CASSLSRSVNSPLHF. The CDR3 DNA follows: TGCGCCAGCAGCTTAAGTAGGTCGGTTAATTCACCCCTCCACTTT. Full variable domain (remainder filled in from reference TRBV5-1 and TRBJ1-6): KAGVTQTPRYLIKTRGQQVTLSCSPISGHRSVSWYQQTPGQGLQFLFEYFSETQRNKGNFPGRFSGRQFSNSRSEMNVSTLELGDSALYLCASSLSRSVNSPLHFGNGTRLTVT.

The V call is TRBV19, the J call TRBJ2-3; D gene ambiguous. The germline V and J ends were trimmed by 0 bases and 1 base, with 11 bases remaining between them. The CDR3 spans 16 residues. Germline V gene lookup returns CDR1 LNHDA and CDR2 SQIVND (reference sequence). CDR3 amino acids: CASSIEGPLGTDTQYF. The CDR3 DNA sequence: TGTGCCAGTAGTATAGAAGGCCCTCTCGGCACAGATACGCAGTATTTT.

The chain uses TRBV11-3 and TRBJ2-2; D is uncertain. Germline CDR1 is SGHNT and CDR2 is YENEEA. The ends were cut back, 8 bases at V and 0 bases at J, with 10 bases in the middle. There are 14 residues in the CDR3. The CDR3 here is CASRTGANTGELFF. CDR3 bases: TGTGCCAGCCGGACGGGCGCGAACACCGGGGAGCTGTTTTTT.

This chain joins TRBV19 and TRBJ2-3; 13 bases are shared with TRBD2. The length of the CDR3 is 14 residues. Germline trimming cut 5 bases from V and 10 bases from J; bases unmatched to any gene: 6. Germline V CDR1 and CDR2: LNHDA, SQIVND (reference sequence). CDR3: CASSFGTSGMSQYF. In DNA form, the CDR3 reads TGTGCCAGTAGTTTCGGGACTAGCGGGATGTCGCAGTATTTT.

The chain combines TRBV2 with TRBJ2-3; D call uncertain. Per germline, CDR1 SNHLY and CDR2 FYNNEI. V was pared by 2 bases and J by 7 bases, with 10 bases between. The CDR3 is made up of 13 amino acids. The CDR3 nucleotides are TGTGCCAGCAGTGAAATGGAACAACATACGCAGTATTTT. It codes for CASSEMEQHTQYF.

This rearrangement joins TRBV12-5 to TRBJ1-5; possibly TRBD1 for D (5 bases). Germline CDR1 is LGHNT and CDR2 is FRNRAP. Between the trimmed V and J ends, which lost 6 bases and 8 bases, there was a span of 20 bases. The CDR3 loop spans 15 amino acids. CDR3 amino acids: CASGPSGNRGEPQHF. The DNA of the CDR3 is TGTGCTAGTGGACCCTCAGGGAACCGAGGGGAGCCCCAGCATTTT.

This clone was observed once. The same CDR3 is also encoded by other DNA sequences in this sample. V usage is TRBV5-1 and J usage is TRBJ2-1; TRBD2 agrees at 7 bases. Germline V gives CDR1 SGHRS, CDR2 YFSETQ. The junction had 3 bases not matched to a gene; V was cut back by 0 bases and J by 6 bases. The CDR3 sequence is 14 residues long. The CDR3 reads CASSLGLAGNEQFF. CDR3 sequence (DNA): TGCGCCAGCAGCTTGGGACTAGCCGGCAATGAGCAGTTCTTC. Full variable domain (remainder filled in from reference TRBV5-1 and TRBJ2-1): KAGVTQTPRYLIKTRGQQVTLSCSPISGHRSVSWYQQTPGQGLQFLFEYFSETQRNKGNFPGRFSGRQFSNSRSEMNVSTLELGDSALYLCASSLGLAGNEQFFGPGTRLTVL.

The chain recombines TRBV29-1 with TRBJ2-2; D may be TRBD2 (5 bases). V was clipped by 2 bases and J by 4 bases, with 11 bases between them. The CDR3 spans 14 residues. The V gene's germline CDR1 is SQVTM and CDR2 ANQGSEA. The CDR3 DNA is TGCAGCGTTGAACGGAGGTCAGGCACCGGGGAGCTGTTTTTT. Translated, it gives CSVERRSGTGELFF.

This clone was found a few times. V gene TRBV11-3 combines with J gene TRBJ2-7, with 8 positions matching TRBD2. Looked up from germline, CDR1 is SGHNT and CDR2 is YENEEA. Trimming took 5 bases from V and 2 from J; bases not matched to a gene: 8. This CDR3 is built from 15 residues. As DNA, the CDR3 is TGTGCCAGCAGCCCGGGGAGCGGGGGCGCCTACGAGCAGTACTTC. Its protein product is CASSPGSGGAYEQYF.

CDR3 DNA sequence: TGTGCCAGTAAGTCCACCATTGGTTCGAACACCGGGGAGCTGTTTTTT. Translation: CASKSTIGSNTGELFF. The chain employs TRBV19 and TRBJ2-2, with D uncertain. Germline-derived CDR1 and CDR2 are LNHDA and SQIVND (reference sequence). With 7 bases removed from V and 0 bases from J, the gap between germline ends came to 15 bases. This CDR3 comprises 16 residues.

This chain connects TRBV6-8 to TRBJ2-1; tentatively, D is TRBD2 (5 bases). Per the germline V gene, CDR1 is MNHGY and CDR2 is SAAAGT. Trimming stripped 0 bases from V and 9 bases from J, with 15 bases between. CDR3 length: 15 amino acids. CDR3 sequence: CASSYSAGQLGEQFF. The CDR3 coding sequence is TGTGCCAGCAGTTACTCGGCGGGTCAGCTCGGTGAGCAGTTCTTC.